This T cell receptor beta chain stems from a study of T cells in Graves' hyperthyroidism and ophthalmopathy (dated by TCRdb to between 2018 and 2021). About the investigation overall: Peripheral blood samples were taken at initial diagnosis, before any treatment was given. To identify distinguishing TCR V-J signatures, a discovery cohort of about a hundred patients was used, comprising 40 to 45 with Graves' ophthalmopathy and around 57 with stable Graves' hyperthyroidism. Prospective prediction of ophthalmopathy was tested in an independent validation cohort of under 20 hyperthyroidism patients and 15 to 17 patients who later progressed to ophthalmopathy. The 100 discovery patients were divided at random into training and test sets in a 7:3 ratio. The study also compared thyroid tissue and blood T-cell repertoires from more than 5 Graves' hyperthyroidism patients. Following sampling, methimazole starting at 30 mg daily was given to hyperthyroidism patients, and high-dose intravenous methylprednisolone was given to ophthalmopathy patients. The paper describes TCR Vbeta CDR3 sequencing of roughly 130 peripheral blood samples, made up of some 40 ophthalmopathy patients, approximately 73 hyperthyroidism patients and roughly 17 progressor patients. What the study reported, not specific to this receptor: No statistical method was used to fix the sample size in advance, and group allocation was not hidden from the investigators. Most expanded thyroid clonotypes (frequency above 0.001) were also detected in blood, suggesting blood repertoires may reflect thyroid immune responses. A model built on a 13 V-J signature distinguished ophthalmopathy from stable hyperthyroidism, reaching about 89% sensitivity and 81.08% specificity in cross-validation and 80%/75% in testing. In validation, the model predicted progression to ophthalmopathy a median of about 6.8 months before onset, with approximately 70% sensitivity and about 72% specificity.

The CDR3 starts with the cysteine, ends with the phenylalanine, and has 13 residues. Of the read, only the CDR3 DNA is kept; its 39 bases are in frame from base 1. V is shortened by 8 bases, J by 7 bases, and the region joining them spans 17 bases. CDR1 and CDR2 (SEHNR, FQNEAQ) derive from the germline V gene (reference sequence). The TCR beta CDR3 regions were amplified from RNA transcripts. A first-round RT-PCR of the TCR CDR3 used the HTBI primer set with the Qiagen OneStep RT-PCR kit. Libraries were constructed in a second round of multiplex PCR, after which size selection and purification were performed. Paired-end sequencing of the libraries was performed with 100 bp reads on an Illumina HiSeq2000. On the study's bioinformatics: SOAPnuke was used to process the raw data, removing reads that contained adapters or uncalled bases, had a mean Phred below 15, or lacked an exact match to the constant primer or identifier. COPE v1.2.5 was used to merge high-quality paired reads, and clonotypes were defined as unique nucleotide sequences. MiTCR v1.1 was used to align clonotypes to the IMGT TRBV, TRBD and TRBJ reference segments. The analysis was restricted to V-J combinations with a frequency above 0.0001, which together covered roughly 99% of the repertoires. The TCS score was defined as F50 (clonal expansion) divided by E x V (chaos), with BLOSUM62-based TCRdist calculated between CDR3 peptides within each V-J. Welch's t-statistics and random forest reduced roughly 530 V-J features to 13, which were used in a naive Bayes classifier (R e1071). The Morisita-Horn index was used to measure how similar the thyroid and blood repertoires were. The public sequencing data were trimmed at Q25 with fastp and processed into clonotypes with MiXCR by TCRdb, which kept only in-frame beta chains. Identical CDR3 protein sequences are pooled into one entry, listed with their most common genes and DNA. These V and J calls rely on TCRdb rather than the paper's analysis. Present in this sample are approximately 610,000 distinct CDR3 sequences, approximately 15% of which were seen just once. The ten top clones hold approximately 4.3% of the sample.

Ten or more counts support this clonotype. The antigen it binds to is not known. Per-nucleotide qualities are absent, and no much larger clonotype sits a single base away. Ophthalmopathy patients had moderately to severely active disease, with a Clinical Activity Score of 3 or more, a NOSPECS grade of 4 or more, and a disease duration of less than 3 months. The study excluded patients with uncontrolled infections, other autoimmune diseases, pregnancy or lactation. Clinical symptoms, serum thyroxine and TRAb, thyroid ultrasound, and orbital computed tomography formed the basis for the diagnoses. PBMCs were separated from over 9 ml of fresh peripheral blood using Ficoll-Paque density gradient centrifugation. Total RNA was extracted with Trizol reagent, and quality was checked on an Agilent 2100 Bioanalyzer.

This receptor chain uses TRBV7-9 and TRBJ1-2; TRBD1 might be the D gene, on 5 matching bases. The TCR sequence derives from a woman in her forties with Graves' ophthalmopathy. Material for sequencing was blood. Here the CDR3 is given as CASVEGGEGGYTF. In nucleotides, the sequence is TGTGCCAGCGTGGAGGGAGGGGAAGGTGGCTACACCTTC.